Sequencing of this TCR beta chain was carried out in a study of T cells after yellow fever vaccination. Study outcomes and limitations: Though it reached lower strength, the secondary response hit its peak faster, day 5 versus 15. The booster saw the reappearance of most primary-vaccination clones (approximately 97% CD4, around 90% CD8). Within FACS-sorted repertoires, abundant clonotypes contaminating from the bulk population could be present.

The CDR3 has 15 amino acids. Per germline, CDR1 SGDLS and CDR2 YYNGEE. Unmatched junction bases numbered 7, after V lost 3 bases and J lost 2 bases. This clonotype was seen many times. Its antigen remains unidentified. They built TCR cDNA with 5'RACE template switching, a step that put in a universal primer site and UMIs. TCRdb called the 5' RACE reads again in MiXCR, with one record for every CDR3 protein. The sample carries fewer than 150,000 distinct CDR3 sequences, roughly 7.2% recorded once. The source material was CD4+ T cells sorted from PBMCs, sampled about 49 days after the first yellow fever vaccination. The gene calls are TRBV9 and TRBJ1-2; 7 nucleotides align to TRBD1. The TCR originated in a man in his late teens or twenties who received the YFV17D yellow fever vaccine. CDR3 DNA: TGTGCCAGCAGCGCAGGGGGACAGCAAAACTATGGCTACACCTTC. It yields the protein CASSAGGQQNYGYTF. The entire variable domain, with the rest obtained from reference TRBV9 and TRBJ1-2, is as follows: DSGVTQTPKHLITATGQRVTLRCSPRSGDLSVYWYQQSLDQGLQFLIQYYNGEERAKGNILERFSAQQFPDLHSELNLSSLELGDSALYFCASSAGGQQNYGYTFGSGTRLTVV.